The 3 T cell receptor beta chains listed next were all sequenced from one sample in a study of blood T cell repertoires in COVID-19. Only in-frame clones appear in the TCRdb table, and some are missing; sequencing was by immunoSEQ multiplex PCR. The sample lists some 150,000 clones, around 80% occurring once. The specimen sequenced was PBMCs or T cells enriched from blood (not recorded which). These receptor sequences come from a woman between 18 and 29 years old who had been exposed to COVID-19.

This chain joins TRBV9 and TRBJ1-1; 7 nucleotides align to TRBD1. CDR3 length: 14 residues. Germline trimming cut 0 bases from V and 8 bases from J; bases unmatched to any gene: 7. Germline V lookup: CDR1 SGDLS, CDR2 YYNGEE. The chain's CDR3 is CASSVGLQGPEAFF. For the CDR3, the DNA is TGTGCCAGCAGCGTAGGGTTACAGGGGCCGGAAGCTTTCTTT.

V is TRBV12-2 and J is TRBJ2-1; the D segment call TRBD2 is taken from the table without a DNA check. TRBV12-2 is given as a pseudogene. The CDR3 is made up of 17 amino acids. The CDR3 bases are TGTGCAAGTCGCCAACCTGGAGGCCGAAGGCCCTACAATGAGCAGTTCTTC. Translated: CASRQPGGRRPYNEQFF.

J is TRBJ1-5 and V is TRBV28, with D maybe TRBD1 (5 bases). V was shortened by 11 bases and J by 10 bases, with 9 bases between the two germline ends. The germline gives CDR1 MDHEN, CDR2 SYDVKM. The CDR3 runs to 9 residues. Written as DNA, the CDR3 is TGTGCCGGGGGGGTTCCCCAGCATTTT. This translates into CAGGVPQHF. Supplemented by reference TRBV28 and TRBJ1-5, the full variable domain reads DVKVTQSSRYLVKRTGEKVFLECVQDMDHENMFWYRQDPGLGLRLIYFSYDVKMKEKGDIPEGYSVSREKKERFSLILESASTNQTSMYLCAGGVPQHFGDGTRLSIL.